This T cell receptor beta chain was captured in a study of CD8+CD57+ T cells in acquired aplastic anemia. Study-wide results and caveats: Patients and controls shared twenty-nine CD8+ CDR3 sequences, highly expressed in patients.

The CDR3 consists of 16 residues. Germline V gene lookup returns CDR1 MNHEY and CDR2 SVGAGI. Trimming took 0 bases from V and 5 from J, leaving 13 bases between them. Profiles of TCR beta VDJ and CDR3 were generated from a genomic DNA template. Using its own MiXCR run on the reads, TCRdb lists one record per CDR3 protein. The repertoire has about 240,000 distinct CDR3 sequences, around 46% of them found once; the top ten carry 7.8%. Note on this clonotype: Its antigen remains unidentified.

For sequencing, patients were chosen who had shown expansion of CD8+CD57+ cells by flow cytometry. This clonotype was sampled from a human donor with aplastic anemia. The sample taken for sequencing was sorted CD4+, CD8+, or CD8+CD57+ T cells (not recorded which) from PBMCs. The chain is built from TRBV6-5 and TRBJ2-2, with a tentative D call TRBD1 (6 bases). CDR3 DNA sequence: TGTGCCAGCAGTTACTCCCCAGGGGCTCGGACCGGGGAGCTGTTTTTT. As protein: CASSYSPGARTGELFF.